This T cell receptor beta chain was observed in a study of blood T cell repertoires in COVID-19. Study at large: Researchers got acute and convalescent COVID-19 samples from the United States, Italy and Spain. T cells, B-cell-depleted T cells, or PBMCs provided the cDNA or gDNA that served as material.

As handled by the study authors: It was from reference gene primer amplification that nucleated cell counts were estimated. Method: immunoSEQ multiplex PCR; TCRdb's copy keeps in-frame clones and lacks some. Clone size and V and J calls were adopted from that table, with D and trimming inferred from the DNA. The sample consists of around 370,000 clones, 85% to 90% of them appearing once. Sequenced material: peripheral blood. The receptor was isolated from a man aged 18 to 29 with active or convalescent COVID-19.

CDR3 DNA sequence: TGTGCCAGCAGCGAGGAGGGGACTAGCGGCTACGAGCAGTACTTC. Amino acids: CASSEEGTSGYEQYF. This chain uses TRBV6-2 or TRBV6-3 with TRBJ2-7; TRBD2 matches 11 bases. Looked up from germline, CDR1 is MNHEY and CDR2 is SVGEGT. The V gene end was trimmed by 6 bases and the J gene end by 3 bases; junction bases not matched to a gene: 7. The CDR3 sequence is 15 residues long.